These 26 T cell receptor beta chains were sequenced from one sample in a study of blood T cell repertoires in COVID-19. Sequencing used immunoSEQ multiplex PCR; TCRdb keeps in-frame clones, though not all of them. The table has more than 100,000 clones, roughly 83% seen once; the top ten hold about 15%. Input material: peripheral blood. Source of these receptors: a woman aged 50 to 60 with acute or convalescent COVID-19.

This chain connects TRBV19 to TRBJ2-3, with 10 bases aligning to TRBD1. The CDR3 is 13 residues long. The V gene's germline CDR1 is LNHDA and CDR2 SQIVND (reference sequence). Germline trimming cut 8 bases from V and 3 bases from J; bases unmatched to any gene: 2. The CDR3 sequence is CASAGQGTDTQYF. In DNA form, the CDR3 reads TGTGCCAGTGCGGGACAGGGGACAGATACGCAGTATTTT.

The CDR3, as DNA: TGTGCCAGCAGGAAGTCTTGGGACAGGGGGCTAGAGCAGTACTTC. Its protein product is CASRKSWDRGLEQYF. The V and J genes are TRBV27 and TRBJ2-7; 12 nucleotides align to TRBD1. This CDR3 comprises 15 residues. Germline V CDR1 and CDR2: MNHEY, SMNVEV (reference sequence). With 6 bases clipped from V and 7 bases from J, the junction kept 10 bases outside the gene matches.

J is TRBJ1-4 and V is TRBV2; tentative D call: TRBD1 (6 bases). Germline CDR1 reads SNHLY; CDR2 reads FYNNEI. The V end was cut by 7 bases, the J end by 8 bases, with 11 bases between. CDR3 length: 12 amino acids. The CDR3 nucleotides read TGTGCCAGCAATGTACAGGGAGAAAAACTGTTTTTT. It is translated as CASNVQGEKLFF.

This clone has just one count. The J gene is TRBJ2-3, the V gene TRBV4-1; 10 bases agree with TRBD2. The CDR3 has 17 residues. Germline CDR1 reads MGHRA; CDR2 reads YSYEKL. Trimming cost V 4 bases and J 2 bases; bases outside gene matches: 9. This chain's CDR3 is CASSREAAGGSTDTQYF. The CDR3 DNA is TGCGCCAGCAGCCGGGAGGCAGCGGGGGGGTCCACAGATACGCAGTATTTT.

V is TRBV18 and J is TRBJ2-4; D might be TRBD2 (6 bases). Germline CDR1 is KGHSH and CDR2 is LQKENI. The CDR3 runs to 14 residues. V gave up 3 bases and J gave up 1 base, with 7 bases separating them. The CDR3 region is CASSPSGAKNIQYF. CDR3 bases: TGTGCCAGCTCACCCAGCGGGGCCAAAAACATTCAGTACTTC.

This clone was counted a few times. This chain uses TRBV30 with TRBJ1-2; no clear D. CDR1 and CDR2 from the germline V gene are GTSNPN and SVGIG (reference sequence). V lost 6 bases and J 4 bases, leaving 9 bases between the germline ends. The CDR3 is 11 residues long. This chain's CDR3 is CACRSPYGYTF. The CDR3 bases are TGTGCCTGCCGGTCGCCCTATGGCTACACCTTC.

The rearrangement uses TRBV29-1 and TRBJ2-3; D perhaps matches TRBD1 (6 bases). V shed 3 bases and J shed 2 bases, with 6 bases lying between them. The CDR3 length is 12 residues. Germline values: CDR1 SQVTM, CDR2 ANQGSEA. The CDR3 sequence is CSVEGHTDTQYF. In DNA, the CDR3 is TGCAGCGTTGAGGGACACACAGATACGCAGTATTTT.

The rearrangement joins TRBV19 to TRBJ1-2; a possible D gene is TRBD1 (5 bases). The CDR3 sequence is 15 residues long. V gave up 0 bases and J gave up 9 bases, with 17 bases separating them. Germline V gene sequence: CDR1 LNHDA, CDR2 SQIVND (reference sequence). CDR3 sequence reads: CASSIDPLTGKRYTF. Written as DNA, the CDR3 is TGTGCCAGTAGTATAGACCCCCTAACAGGCAAGCGCTACACCTTC.

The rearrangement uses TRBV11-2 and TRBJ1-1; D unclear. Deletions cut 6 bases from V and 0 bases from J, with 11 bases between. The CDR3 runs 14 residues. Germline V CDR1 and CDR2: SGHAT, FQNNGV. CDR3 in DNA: TGTGCCAGCAGATTGGGAGGGTTGAACACTGAAGCTTTCTTT. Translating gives CASRLGGLNTEAFF. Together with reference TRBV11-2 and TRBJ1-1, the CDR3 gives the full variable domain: EAGVAQSPRYKIIEKRQSVAFWCNPISGHATLYWYQQILGQGPKLLIQFQNNGVVDDSQLPKDRFSAERLKGVDSTLKIQPAKLEDSAVYLCASRLGGLNTEAFFGQGTRLTVV.

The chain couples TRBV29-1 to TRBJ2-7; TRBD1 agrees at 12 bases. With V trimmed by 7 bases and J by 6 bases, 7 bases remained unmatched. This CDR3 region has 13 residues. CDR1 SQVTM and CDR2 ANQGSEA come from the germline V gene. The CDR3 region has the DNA TGCAGCGCTCTGGGACAGGGGGCGGTCGAGCAGTACTTC. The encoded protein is CSALGQGAVEQYF.

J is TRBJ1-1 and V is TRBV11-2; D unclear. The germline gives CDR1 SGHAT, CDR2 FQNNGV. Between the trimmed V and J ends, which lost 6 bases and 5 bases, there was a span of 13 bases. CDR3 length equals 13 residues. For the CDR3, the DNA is TGTGCCAGCAGTCTTATATCAGGAACTGAAGCTTTCTTT. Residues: CASSLISGTEAFF.

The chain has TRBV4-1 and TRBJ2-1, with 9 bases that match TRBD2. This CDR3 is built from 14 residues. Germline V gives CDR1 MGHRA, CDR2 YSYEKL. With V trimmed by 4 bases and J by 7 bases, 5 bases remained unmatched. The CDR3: CASSLGTSQNEQFF. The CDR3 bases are TGCGCCAGCAGCCTAGGGACTAGCCAGAATGAGCAGTTCTTC.

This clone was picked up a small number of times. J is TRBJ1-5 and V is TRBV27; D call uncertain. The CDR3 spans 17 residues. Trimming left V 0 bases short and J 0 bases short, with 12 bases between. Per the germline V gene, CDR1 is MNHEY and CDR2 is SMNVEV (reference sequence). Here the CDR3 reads CASSLSGSLYSNQPQHF. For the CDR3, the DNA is TGTGCCAGCAGTTTATCGGGCAGTCTCTATAGCAATCAGCCCCAGCATTTT.

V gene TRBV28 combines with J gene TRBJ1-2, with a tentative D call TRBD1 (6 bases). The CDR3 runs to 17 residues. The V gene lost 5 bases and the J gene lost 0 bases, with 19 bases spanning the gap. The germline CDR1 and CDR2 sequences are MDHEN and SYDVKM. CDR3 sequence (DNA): TGTGCCAGCAGTGAGGGTGGGCGACAGGTCCCTAACTATGGCTACACCTTC. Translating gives CASSEGGRQVPNYGYTF.

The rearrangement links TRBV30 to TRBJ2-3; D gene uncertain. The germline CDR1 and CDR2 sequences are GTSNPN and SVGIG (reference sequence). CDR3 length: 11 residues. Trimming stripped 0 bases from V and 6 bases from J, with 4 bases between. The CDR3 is CAWSVSDTQYF. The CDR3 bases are TGTGCCTGGAGTGTGTCTGATACGCAGTATTTT.

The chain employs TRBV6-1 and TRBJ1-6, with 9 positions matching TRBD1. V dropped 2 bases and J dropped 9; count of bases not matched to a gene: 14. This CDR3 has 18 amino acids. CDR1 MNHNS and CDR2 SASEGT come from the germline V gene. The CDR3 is CASSETTGGPARGSPLHF. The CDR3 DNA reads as TGTGCCAGCAGTGAAACGACAGGGGGGCCGGCACGAGGTTCACCCCTCCACTTT.

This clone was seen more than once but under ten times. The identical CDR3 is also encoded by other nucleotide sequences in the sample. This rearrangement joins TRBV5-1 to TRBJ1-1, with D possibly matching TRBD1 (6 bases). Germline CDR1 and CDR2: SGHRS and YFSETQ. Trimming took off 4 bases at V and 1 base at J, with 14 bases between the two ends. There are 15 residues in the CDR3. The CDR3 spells CASSPDPQGNTEAFF. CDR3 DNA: TGCGCCAGCAGCCCGGATCCACAGGGGAACACTGAAGCTTTCTTT.

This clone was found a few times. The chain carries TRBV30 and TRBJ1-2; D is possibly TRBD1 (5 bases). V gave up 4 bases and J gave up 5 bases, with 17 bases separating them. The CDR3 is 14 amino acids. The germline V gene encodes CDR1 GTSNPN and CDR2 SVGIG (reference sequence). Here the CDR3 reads CAWNTGAMKYGYTF. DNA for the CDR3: TGTGCCTGGAACACTGGGGCTATGAAGTATGGCTACACCTTC.

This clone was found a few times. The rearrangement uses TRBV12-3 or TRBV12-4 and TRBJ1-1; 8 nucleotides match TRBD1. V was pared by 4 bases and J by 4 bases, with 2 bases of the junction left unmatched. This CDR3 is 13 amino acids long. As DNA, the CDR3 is TGTGCCAGCAGTTATACAGGGGGCACTGAAGCTTTCTTT. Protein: CASSYTGGTEAFF.

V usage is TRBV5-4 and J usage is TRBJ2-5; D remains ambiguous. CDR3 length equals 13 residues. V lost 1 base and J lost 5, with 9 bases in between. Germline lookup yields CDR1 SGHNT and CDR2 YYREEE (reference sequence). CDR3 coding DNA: TGTGCCAGCAGCTTGTCTCTCGGGGAGACCCAGTACTTC. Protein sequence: CASSLSLGETQYF.

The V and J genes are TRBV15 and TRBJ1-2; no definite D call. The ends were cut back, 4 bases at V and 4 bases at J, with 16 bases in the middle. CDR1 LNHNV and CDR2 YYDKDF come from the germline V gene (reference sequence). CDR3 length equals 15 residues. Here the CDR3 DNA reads TGTGCCACCAGCACCAGCGGAGGGCAGCTCTATGGCTACACCTTC. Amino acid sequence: CATSTSGGQLYGYTF.

CDR3 region: CASSASGTGITGELFF. The CDR3 DNA reads as TGTGCCAGCAGCGCATCCGGGACAGGGATCACCGGGGAGCTGTTTTTT. V usage is TRBV7-3 and J usage is TRBJ2-2; TRBD1 matches at 9 bases. V gave up 5 bases and J gave up 4 bases; unmatched junction bases: 8. The CDR3 has 16 amino acids. The germline V gene encodes CDR1 SGHTA and CDR2 FQGTGA.

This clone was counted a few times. The CDR3 spells CASSPSGGTPSITDTQYF. The CDR3 coding sequence is TGTGCCAGCAGCCCTAGCGGGGGGACCCCCTCCATCACAGATACGCAGTATTTT. V gene TRBV7-3 combines with J gene TRBJ2-3; TRBD2 aligns across 11 bases. V gave up 5 bases and J gave up 2 bases; unmatched junction bases: 12. Germline loops: CDR1 SGHTA, CDR2 FQGTGA. There are 18 residues in the CDR3.

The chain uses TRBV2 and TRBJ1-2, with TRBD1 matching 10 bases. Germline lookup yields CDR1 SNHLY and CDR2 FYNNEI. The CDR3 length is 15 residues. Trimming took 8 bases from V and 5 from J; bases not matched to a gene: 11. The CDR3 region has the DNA TGTGCCAGCTTCTTAGCGGGGACAGGGGAGTATGGCTACACCTTC. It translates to CASFLAGTGEYGYTF.

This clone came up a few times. The CDR3: CAISALGEGTGNTIYF. The CDR3 DNA reads as TGTGCCATCAGCGCCCTCGGGGAGGGGACTGGAAACACCATATATTTT. The chain carries TRBV10-3 and TRBJ1-3; D may be TRBD1 (5 bases). Deletions cut 6 bases from V and 2 bases from J, with 17 bases between. The germline gives CDR1 ENHRY, CDR2 SYGVKD. This CDR3 is built from 16 residues.

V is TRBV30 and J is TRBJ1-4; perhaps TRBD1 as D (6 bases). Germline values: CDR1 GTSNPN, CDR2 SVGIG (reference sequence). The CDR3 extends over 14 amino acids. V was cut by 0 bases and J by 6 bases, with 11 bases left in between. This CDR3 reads CAWSVNQGYEKLFF. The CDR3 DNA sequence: TGTGCCTGGAGTGTTAACCAGGGGTATGAAAAACTGTTTTTT.